Below, 26 T cell receptor beta chains from the same sample are listed, as sequenced in a study of CD4 T cells in relation to SARS-CoV-2 and coronaviruses. Sequenced by immunoSEQ multiplex PCR; TCRdb stores in-frame clones only, minus some. This sample has 21,000 or so clones, with less than 85% found just once. These receptors' targets are unknown. CD4+ T cells from unexposed donors were obtained before the COVID-19 pandemic (2011-2018). After about ten days of culture, CD4+ T cells were isolated. The sequencing input was CD4+ T cells from PBMCs, cultured in vitro. The receptors here all came from a human donor in good health.

This chain connects TRBV3-1 (or the pseudogene TRBV3-2) to TRBJ2-1; D not certain. Germline V gene lookup returns CDR1 LGHDT and CDR2 YNNKEL (reference sequence). This CDR3 spans 13 amino acids. The ends were cut back, 1 base at V and 4 bases at J, with 5 bases in the middle. CDR3: CASSQAEYNEQFF. The CDR3 coding sequence is TGTGCCAGCAGCCAAGCTGAATACAATGAGCAGTTCTTC.

The rearrangement joins TRBV6-1 to TRBJ2-1, with 12 bases identical to TRBD1. The CDR3 spans 20 residues. Germline CDR1 reads MNHNS; CDR2 reads SASEGT. V lost 1 base to trimming and J lost 7 bases; unmatched junction nucleotides: 17. Here the CDR3 reads CASSEGGVISRDRGRNEQFF. CDR3 nucleotide sequence: TGTGCCAGCAGTGAAGGGGGTGTGATCTCCCGGGACAGGGGGCGGAATGAGCAGTTCTTC.

This clone was seen more than once but under ten times. The gene calls are TRBV28 and TRBJ2-7; no reliable D call. Deletions cut 2 bases from V and 6 bases from J, with 8 bases between. The CDR3 length is 12 residues. Germline lookup yields CDR1 MDHEN and CDR2 SYDVKM. This CDR3 is CASSLRTGEQYF. CDR3 DNA sequence: TGTGCCAGCAGTTTAAGGACGGGCGAGCAGTACTTC.

The chain employs TRBV25-1 and TRBJ1-5; 12 nucleotides line up with TRBD1. There are 18 residues in the CDR3. The V segment lost 4 bases and the J segment 1 base; nucleotides outside the gene matches: 8. CDR1 is MGHDK and CDR2 is SYGVNS in the germline V gene. The CDR3 here is CASSGDRGQRGSNQPQHF. DNA of the CDR3: TGTGCCAGCAGTGGGGACAGGGGGCAAAGGGGAAGCAATCAGCCCCAGCATTTT. Variable domain in full (rest from reference TRBV25-1 and TRBJ1-5): EADIYQTPRYLVIGTGKKITLECSQTMGHDKMYWYQQDPGMELHLIHYSYGVNSTEKGDLSSESTVSRIRTEHFPLTLESARPSHTSQYLCASSGDRGQRGSNQPQHFGDGTRLSIL.

The chain is built from TRBV3-1 (or the pseudogene TRBV3-2) and TRBJ2-2; TRBD1 is a possible D gene (6 bases). Germline V CDR1 and CDR2: LGHDT, YNNKEL (reference sequence). V lost 2 bases and J 6 bases, leaving 13 bases between the germline ends. The CDR3 consists of 15 residues. The CDR3 region has the DNA TGTGCCAGCAGCCAATTACAGGGCCAAGCCGGGGAGCTGTTTTTT. This translates into CASSQLQGQAGELFF.

The chain carries TRBV7-9 and TRBJ2-7; D may be TRBD2 (5 bases). The CDR3 covers 14 residues. V was pared by 1 base and J by 0 bases, with 7 bases between. Germline V gene sequence: CDR1 SEHNR, CDR2 FQNEAQ (reference sequence). CDR3 residues: CASSLGEYSYEQYF. CDR3 nucleotide sequence: TGTGCCAGCAGCTTAGGGGAGTACTCCTACGAGCAGTACTTC.

This clone was counted a few times. The CDR3: CASSPIRYNEQFF. As DNA, the CDR3 is TGTGCCAGCTCACCAATTAGATACAATGAGCAGTTCTTC. The V call is TRBV18, the J call TRBJ2-1; D unclear. V was cut by 2 bases and J by 4 bases, with 6 bases left in between. CDR1 is KGHSH and CDR2 is LQKENI in the germline V gene. CDR3 length equals 13 residues.

V usage is TRBV10-3 and J usage is TRBJ1-5; D might be TRBD1 (6 bases). CDR1 and CDR2 (germline): ENHRY, SYGVKD. V gave up 10 bases and J gave up 0 bases, with 13 bases separating them. The length of the CDR3 is 14 residues. The CDR3 DNA sequence: TGTGCCACCCGGACAGAAGCTAGCAATCAGCCCCAGCATTTT. Residues: CATRTEASNQPQHF.

The chain combines TRBV7-9 with TRBJ2-1; 9 bases align to TRBD2. The CDR3 has 13 residues. Germline V gives CDR1 SEHNR, CDR2 FQNEAQ (reference sequence). The J segment lost 4 bases and the V segment lost 6 bases, leaving 1 base of the junction unmatched. The CDR3 coding sequence is TGTGCCAGCAGGGCGGGAGGGTACAATGAGCAGTTCTTC. The encoded protein is CASRAGGYNEQFF.

This rearrangement joins TRBV6-1 to TRBJ2-3; tentatively, D is TRBD1 (5 bases). Per the germline V gene, CDR1 is MNHNS and CDR2 is SASEGT. This CDR3 has 12 amino acids. The V gene lost 0 bases and the J gene lost 9 bases, with 7 bases spanning the gap. The DNA of the CDR3 is TGTGCCAGCAGTGAAGCGGACACAACGCAGTATTTT. This encodes CASSEADTTQYF.

The chain carries TRBV24-1 and TRBJ1-2; 7 bases fit TRBD1. Germline assignment: CDR1 KGHDR and CDR2 SFDVKD. The CDR3 contains 13 residues. Unmatched junction bases numbered 7, after V lost 7 bases and J lost 6 bases. The CDR3 DNA is TGTGCCACCAGCAGAGGACAGGCCGATGGCTACACCTTC. It specifies CATSRGQADGYTF.

This chain links TRBV30 with TRBJ1-1, with 9 positions matching TRBD1. The trim removed 7 bases at V and 11 bases at J, leaving 5 bases unmatched. The CDR3 is 10 amino acids. Germline V CDR1 and CDR2: GTSNPN, SVGIG (reference sequence). As DNA, the CDR3 is TGTGCCTCCTACAGGGGGCATGCTTTCTTT. This encodes CASYRGHAFF.

By share, this clone ranks as medium-sized. The chain has TRBV12-3 or TRBV12-4 and TRBJ1-2; D gene uncertain. The CDR3 contains 13 residues. Trimming pared 3 bases from V and 4 bases from J, leaving 9 bases between. DNA of the CDR3: TGTGCCAGCAGTTTCGCGTCAGTCTATGGCTACACCTTC. Translating it yields CASSFASVYGYTF.

The table lists this clone with a count of one. DNA of the CDR3: TGTGCCTCCCTGGACAGGTGGGCTGAAGCTTTCTTT. Amino acids: CASLDRWAEAFF. The chain links TRBV19 to TRBJ1-1; TRBD1 matches 7 bases. Trimming at V came to 11 bases and at J to 6 bases, leaving 9 bases not matched to a gene. Germline V lookup: CDR1 LNHDA, CDR2 SQIVND (reference sequence). CDR3 length equals 12 residues.

V is TRBV7-3 and J is TRBJ2-3, with D possibly matching TRBD1 (5 bases). CDR1 and CDR2 from the germline V gene are SGHTA and FQGTGA. V was shortened by 1 base and J by 0 bases, with 5 bases between the two germline ends. The CDR3 is 14 amino acids. The CDR3 reads CASSLRGSTDTQYF. CDR3 bases: TGTGCCAGCAGCTTAAGGGGCAGCACAGATACGCAGTATTTT.

This clone came up once. The J gene is TRBJ1-5, the V gene TRBV28; D might be TRBD1 (6 bases). Trimming took 3 bases from V and 0 from J, leaving 12 bases between them. The CDR3 spans 16 residues. Germline lookup yields CDR1 MDHEN and CDR2 SYDVKM. The CDR3 bases are TGTGCCAGCAGTTTCCTCGTCAGGGGTAGCAATCAGCCCCAGCATTTT. It translates to CASSFLVRGSNQPQHF. Variable domain in full (rest from reference TRBV28 and TRBJ1-5): DVKVTQSSRYLVKRTGEKVFLECVQDMDHENMFWYRQDPGLGLRLIYFSYDVKMKEKGDIPEGYSVSREKKERFSLILESASTNQTSMYLCASSFLVRGSNQPQHFGDGTRLSIL.

The chain couples TRBV3-1 (or the pseudogene TRBV3-2) to TRBJ1-1; D is ambiguous. Trimming took 1 base from V and 7 from J, leaving 13 bases between them. Looked up from germline, CDR1 is LGHDT and CDR2 is YNNKEL (reference sequence). The CDR3 consists of 14 residues. CDR3 DNA sequence: TGTGCCAGCAGCCAAGGGGCCCTCCATAATGAAGCTTTCTTT. Translated, it gives CASSQGALHNEAFF.

The gene calls are TRBV30 and TRBJ1-2; D gene uncertain. Trimming pared 2 bases from V and 8 bases from J, leaving 12 bases between. Germline V gene data show CDR1 as GTSNPN and CDR2 as SVGIG (reference sequence). The CDR3 is 12 residues long. The CDR3 coding sequence is TGTGCCTGGAGTTACATCGACCGAGGCTACACCTTC. It is translated as CAWSYIDRGYTF.

The chain is built from TRBV12-3 or TRBV12-4 and TRBJ1-1; no reliable D call. The CDR3 runs 13 residues. V lost 5 bases to trimming and J lost 4 bases, with 11 bases between them. CDR3 protein: CASSQYSVTEAFF. The CDR3 DNA reads TGTGCCAGCAGTCAATACAGCGTCACTGAAGCTTTCTTT.

DNA of the CDR3: TGTGCCAGCACCCTCCGAGGGGGTAATGGCTACACCTTC. Residues: CASTLRGGNGYTF. V usage is TRBV12-3 or TRBV12-4 and J usage is TRBJ1-2; possibly TRBD1 for D (6 bases). Trimming took 7 bases from V and 6 from J, leaving 15 bases between them. The CDR3 has 13 amino acids.

The genes are TRBV7-2 and TRBJ2-7; D call uncertain. Germline CDR1 is SGHTA and CDR2 is FQGNSA. Trimming removed 1 base at V and 0 bases at J, with 16 bases between. The CDR3 covers 17 residues. CDR3 nucleotide sequence: TGTGCCAGCAGCTTAGAAGTTTCCAAACGGATCTCCTACGAGCAGTACTTC. Its protein product is CASSLEVSKRISYEQYF.

The V gene is TRBV21-1, the J gene TRBJ2-4; the table's D call TRBD1 went unverified against the DNA. TRBV21-1 is tagged as a pseudogene. This CDR3 has 17 amino acids. CDR3 nucleotide sequence: TGTGCCAGCAGCAAAGCTTCAGGGGCACTAGCCAAAAACATTCAGTACTTC. The encoded protein is CASSKASGALAKNIQYF.

The chain employs TRBV12-3 or TRBV12-4 and TRBJ1-1; maybe TRBD1 (5 bases). The CDR3 runs to 13 residues. The germline V and J ends were trimmed by 10 bases and 1 base, with 13 bases remaining between them. The CDR3 coding sequence is TGTGCCACCAGACAGCATACGAACACTGAAGCTTTCTTT. Amino acid sequence: CATRQHTNTEAFF.

This sequence joins TRBV19 and TRBJ2-6; D gene ambiguous. CDR3 length equals 17 residues. The V end was cut by 3 bases, the J end by 2 bases, with 14 bases between. Germline V gene data show CDR1 as LNHDA and CDR2 as SQIVND (reference sequence). The CDR3 protein is CASSITTRAAGANVLTF. The CDR3, as DNA: TGTGCCAGTAGTATCACTACACGGGCGGCTGGGGCCAACGTCCTGACTTTC.

The CDR3, as DNA: TGTGCCAGCAGTCCGGGACAGGGACCAGGAAACACCATATATTTT. It encodes CASSPGQGPGNTIYF. The genes are TRBV11-3 and TRBJ1-3; 9 nucleotides line up with TRBD1. The junction had 7 bases not matched to a gene; V was cut back by 6 bases and J by 4 bases. This CDR3 contains 15 residues. CDR1 SGHNT and CDR2 YENEEA come from the germline V gene.

The V gene is TRBV4-1, the J gene TRBJ2-2; 10 nucleotides line up with TRBD2. V trimming: 5 bases; J trimming: 6 bases; junction bases outside the gene matches: 15. The germline V gene has CDR1 MGHRA and CDR2 YSYEKL. The CDR3 length is 18 residues. The CDR3 DNA follows: TGCGCCAGCAGCGCCTTCGCAGCGGGAGGGCCGATATCCGGGGAGCTGTTTTTT. This sequence encodes CASSAFAAGGPISGELFF.